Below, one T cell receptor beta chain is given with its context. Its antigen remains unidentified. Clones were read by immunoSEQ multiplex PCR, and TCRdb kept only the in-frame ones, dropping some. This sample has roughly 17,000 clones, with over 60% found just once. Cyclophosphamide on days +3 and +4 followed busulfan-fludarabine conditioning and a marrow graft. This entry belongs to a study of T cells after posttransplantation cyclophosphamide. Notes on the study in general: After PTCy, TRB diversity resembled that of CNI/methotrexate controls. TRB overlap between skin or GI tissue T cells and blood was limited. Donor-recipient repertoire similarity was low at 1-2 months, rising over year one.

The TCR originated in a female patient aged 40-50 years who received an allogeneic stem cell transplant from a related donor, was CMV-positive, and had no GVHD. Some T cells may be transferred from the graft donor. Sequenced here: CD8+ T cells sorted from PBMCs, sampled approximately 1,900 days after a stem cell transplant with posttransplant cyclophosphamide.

The CDR3 DNA follows: TGTGCCAGCAGCCTGGACAGGGTGGAAACAGATACGCAGTATTTT. It is translated as CASSLDRVETDTQYF. The chain links TRBV5-6 to TRBJ2-3; 8 nucleotides align to TRBD1. Looked up from germline, CDR1 is SGHDT and CDR2 is YYEEEE. Trimming cost V 4 bases and J 3 bases; bases outside gene matches: 7. The CDR3 runs to 15 residues.